Presented here are 24 T cell receptor beta chains from one specimen sequenced in a study of identical twins (dated by TCRdb to 2016 to 2017). Library creation used 5' RACE. The reads were generated on an Illumina HiSeq 2000. TCRdb handled the public reads itself, with Q25 trimming in fastp and clone calling in MiXCR, and kept productive beta chains. Entries are consolidated by CDR3 protein sequence, retaining the most common genes and DNA. For this sample the table gives some 500,000 distinct CDR3 sequences, of which approximately 14% were detected only once. The top ten constitute 0.4% to 0.55% of the sample. This sample was shared with a second study, whose subject was yellow fever vaccine responses in identical twins.

Sequencing used CD4+ T cells sorted from blood. The source is a woman aged 18-35 years in good health.

This rearrangement joins TRBV3-1 to TRBJ2-1, with D perhaps assigned TRBD1 or TRBD2 (5 bases each). The V gene lost 5 bases and the J gene lost 2 bases, with 16 bases spanning the gap. The CDR3 has 16 amino acids. Germline V gives CDR1 LGHDT, CDR2 YNNKEL (reference sequence). Here the CDR3 DNA reads TGTGCCAGCAGCACAACCGGGGCTAGCACCTACAATGAGCAGTTCTTC. Its protein product is CASSTTGASTYNEQFF.

This clonotype was counted many times. V gene TRBV6-5 combines with J gene TRBJ2-7, with TRBD1 as a possible D gene (6 bases). Trimming shortened V by 0 bases and J by 11 bases, and 8 bases separated the two germline ends. The CDR3 covers 11 residues. The germline V gene encodes CDR1 MNHEY and CDR2 SVGAGI. CDR3 DNA sequence: TGTGCCAGCAGTTACTCGGGACATGAGTACTTC. It is translated as CASSYSGHEYF.

The table lists this clonotype with a few counts. The chain is built from TRBV7-9 and TRBJ1-1; maybe TRBD1 (5 bases). This CDR3 spans 16 amino acids. Germline CDR1 reads SEHNR; CDR2 reads FQNEAQ (reference sequence). V was cut by 0 bases and J by 1 base, with 12 bases left in between. CDR3: CASSLARDRGNTEAFF. The CDR3 DNA follows: TGTGCCAGCAGCTTAGCTAGGGACCGGGGGAACACTGAAGCTTTCTTT.

The chain links TRBV12-3 or TRBV12-4 to TRBJ2-5; D uncertain. The V and J ends lost 5 bases and 1 base respectively, with 11 bases between them. The CDR3 consists of 14 residues. The CDR3 spells CASSQLRSQETQYF. CDR3 DNA: TGTGCCAGCAGTCAACTTCGCTCCCAAGAGACCCAGTACTTC.

Only a few counts were recorded for this clonotype. The J gene is TRBJ2-3, the V gene TRBV7-6; 8 bases are shared with TRBD1. CDR3 length: 17 amino acids. Trimming removed 5 bases from V and 0 bases from J; junction bases left unmatched: 10. Germline CDR1 is SGHVS and CDR2 is FNYEAQ. The CDR3, as DNA: TGTGCCAGCAGCCGAACCCCTGGGACAGGTAGCACAGATACGCAGTATTTT. Amino acids: CASSRTPGTGSTDTQYF.

This clonotype appeared a few times. This chain uses TRBV12-3 or TRBV12-4 with TRBJ1-1, with D unresolved. This CDR3 comprises 14 residues. The ends were cut back, 8 bases at V and 5 bases at J, with 18 bases in the middle. CDR3 nucleotide sequence: TGTGCCAGCTGGACCCCCGGGGTGGGGACTGAAGCTTTCTTT. Encoded protein: CASWTPGVGTEAFF.

The V and J genes are TRBV12-3 or TRBV12-4 and TRBJ2-5; 7 bases are shared with TRBD1. The CDR3 spans 14 residues. J gave up 6 bases and V 4 bases, and 8 bases lay outside the gene matches. CDR3 sequence (DNA): TGTGCCAGCAGTTATAGAGGGGGACAGAAGACCCAGTACTTC. The encoded protein is CASSYRGGQKTQYF.

This clonotype was detected only a few times. The V gene is TRBV7-6, the J gene TRBJ2-3; D unresolved. The germline V gene has CDR1 SGHVS and CDR2 FNYEAQ. The CDR3 is 17 amino acids. V was pared by 5 bases and J by 0 bases, with 18 bases between. Here the CDR3 reads CASSPSTRRTSTDTQYF. The CDR3 nucleotides are TGTGCCAGCAGCCCCTCAACAAGACGAACTAGCACAGATACGCAGTATTTT.

The rearrangement uses TRBV7-9 and TRBJ2-5; tentative D call: TRBD1 (5 bases). Trimming left V 4 bases short and J 1 base short, with 7 bases between. CDR1 and CDR2 from the germline V gene are SEHNR and FQNEAQ (reference sequence). The CDR3 extends over 13 amino acids. The CDR3 DNA follows: TGTGCCAGCAGCTCAGGGTTCCAAGAGACCCAGTACTTC. Protein: CASSSGFQETQYF.

In its sample, this clonotype was seen many times. The chain carries TRBV29-1 and TRBJ2-7, with D maybe TRBD2 (5 bases). This CDR3 is 12 amino acids long. The ends were cut back, 5 bases at V and 1 base at J, with 9 bases in the middle. Looked up from germline, CDR1 is SQVTM and CDR2 is ANQGSEA. The CDR3 reads CSVQRPSYEQYF. DNA of the CDR3: TGCAGCGTTCAGCGGCCGTCCTACGAGCAGTACTTC.

The table lists this clonotype with many counts. Germline is not matched at one junction end, which may reflect a read error. The chain employs TRBV5-1 and TRBJ2-7; 12 bases line up with TRBD2. The CDR3 is 15 amino acids. The germline V gene has CDR1 SGHRS and CDR2 YFSETQ. This chain's CDR3 is CASSLGLAGPYEQYF. CDR3 nucleotides: TGTGCCAGCAGCTTAGGACTAGCGGGGCCCTACGAGCAGTACTTC.

The genes are TRBV5-1 and TRBJ1-1, with 7 bases that match TRBD1. The CDR3 has 15 amino acids. The trim removed 5 bases at V and 3 bases at J, leaving 10 bases unmatched. Per germline, CDR1 SGHRS and CDR2 YFSETQ. The CDR3 DNA reads TGCGCCAGCAGGTCATATGAGGGGGCGCACACTGAAGCTTTCTTT. Protein sequence: CASRSYEGAHTEAFF.

This clonotype appeared a few times. The V call is TRBV29-1, the J call TRBJ2-3; 7 nucleotides agree with TRBD2. Germline CDR1 reads SQVTM; CDR2 reads ANQGSEA. The CDR3 length is 12 residues. The CDR3 reads CTRGRVEDTQYF. Written as DNA, the CDR3 is TGCACCCGGGGGAGGGTTGAAGATACGCAGTATTTT.

V usage is TRBV10-2 and J usage is TRBJ2-7, with 8 bases aligning to TRBD2. The V and J ends lost 6 bases and 7 bases, in that order; junction bases with no gene match: 5. Germline lookup yields CDR1 WSHSY and CDR2 SAAADI. The CDR3 is 12 amino acids. The CDR3 is CASRLAALEQYF. CDR3 bases: TGCGCCAGCAGACTAGCGGCCCTGGAGCAGTACTTC.

This clonotype was counted only a few times. V and J are TRBV5-1 and TRBJ1-3, with D possibly being TRBD1 (6 bases). Germline V gene sequence: CDR1 SGHRS, CDR2 YFSETQ. The CDR3 totals 15 residues. V was shortened by 6 bases and J by 0 bases, with 13 bases between the two germline ends. The DNA for the CDR3 is TGCGCCAGCACTTCGGGGGCAACCTCTGGAAACACCATATATTTT. Its translation is CASTSGATSGNTIYF.

The chain joins TRBV3-1 to TRBJ1-5; D is undetermined. The germline V gene encodes CDR1 LGHDT and CDR2 YNNKEL (reference sequence). Trimming pared 3 bases from V and 5 bases from J, leaving 8 bases between. This CDR3 spans 13 amino acids. The CDR3, as DNA: TGTGCCAGCAGCCACAGAAGGGATCAGCCCCAGCATTTT. Translated: CASSHRRDQPQHF.

The rearrangement links TRBV20-1 to TRBJ2-1, with unresolved D. Germline loops: CDR1 DFQATT, CDR2 SNEGSKA (reference sequence). This CDR3 contains 12 residues. The ends were cut back, 6 bases at V and 3 bases at J, with 9 bases in the middle. CDR3 coding DNA: TGCAGTGCCTTTAGAGGCTACAATGAGCAGTTCTTC. It specifies CSAFRGYNEQFF.

V gene TRBV19 combines with J gene TRBJ2-5; TRBD2 might be the D (5 bases). CDR1 and CDR2 (germline): LNHDA, SQIVND (reference sequence). This CDR3 has 15 amino acids. V was shortened by 5 bases and J by 5 bases, with 18 bases between the two germline ends. The CDR3 DNA reads as TGTGCCAGTAGTCACCCCGTGGGATCGGGGGAGACCCAGTACTTC. As protein: CASSHPVGSGETQYF.

This chain links TRBV25-1 with TRBJ2-5, with D possibly TRBD1 on 6 matching bases. Germline values: CDR1 MGHDK, CDR2 SYGVNS. V was pared by 3 bases and J by 5 bases, with 19 bases between. The CDR3 is made up of 16 amino acids. Here the CDR3 reads CASSEHTGLWGETQYF. The CDR3 DNA reads TGTGCCAGCAGTGAGCATACAGGGTTGTGGGGGGAGACCCAGTACTTC.

This chain connects TRBV12-3 or TRBV12-4 to TRBJ1-1; D not resolved. The V gene lost 5 bases and the J gene lost 9 bases, with 19 bases spanning the gap. The CDR3 extends over 14 amino acids. CDR3: CASSSRRGLGKAFF. In nucleotides, the CDR3 is TGTGCCAGCAGTAGCCGCCGTGGTCTTGGCAAAGCTTTCTTT.

A few counts support this clonotype. The chain combines TRBV18 with TRBJ2-7, with 7 bases matching TRBD2. V trimming: 6 bases; J trimming: 4 bases; junction bases outside the gene matches: 9. CDR1 and CDR2 (germline): KGHSH, LQKENI. CDR3 length equals 14 residues. The CDR3 here is CASSPGLPGYEQYF. In DNA form, the CDR3 reads TGTGCCAGCTCCCCGGGACTACCTGGGTACGAGCAGTACTTC.

V and J are TRBV5-1 and TRBJ2-7; 12 bases agree with TRBD1. Germline V gives CDR1 SGHRS, CDR2 YFSETQ. The CDR3 runs to 16 residues. V lost 6 bases, J lost 2 bases, and 9 bases stayed unmatched. The CDR3 DNA sequence: TGCGCCAGCAATCCGGGACAGGGGGCCCTAGCCTACGAGCAGTACTTC. It codes for CASNPGQGALAYEQYF. Variable domain in full (rest from reference TRBV5-1 and TRBJ2-7): KAGVTQTPRYLIKTRGQQVTLSCSPISGHRSVSWYQQTPGQGLQFLFEYFSETQRNKGNFPGRFSGRQFSNSRSEMNVSTLELGDSALYLCASNPGQGALAYEQYFGPGTRLTVT.

This clonotype was detected only a few times. The chain is built from TRBV5-1 and TRBJ2-4, with D hard to call. The germline V and J ends were trimmed by 1 base and 5 bases, with 10 bases remaining between them. The germline gives CDR1 SGHRS, CDR2 YFSETQ. The CDR3 loop spans 14 amino acids. The CDR3 here is CASSLFPGENIQYF. The CDR3 coding sequence is TGCGCCAGCAGCTTGTTTCCAGGAGAAAACATTCAGTACTTC.

The CDR3 region has the DNA TGTGCCAGCAGTTACTCGGGCGGGAAGGGGGCCTACGAGCAGTACTTC. Its protein product is CASSYSGGKGAYEQYF. The V gene is TRBV6-5, the J gene TRBJ2-7; perhaps D is TRBD1 or TRBD2 (6 bases each). V lost 0 bases, J lost 2 bases, and 14 bases lay in between. CDR1 and CDR2 from the germline V gene are MNHEY and SVGAGI. The CDR3 is 16 amino acids.